This T cell receptor beta chain was found in a study of spatial heterogeneity in lung cancer. The CDR3 sequence is 15 residues long. V lost 2 bases, J lost 0 bases, and 8 bases lay in between. From the 5' RACE reads, TCRdb called clonotypes with MiXCR, one entry per CDR3 protein. The sample carries 20,000 to 25,000 distinct CDR3 sequences, approximately 4.4% recorded once. Time point defined: sample taken at primary tumor resection. The sequenced material consisted of unsorted whole RNA from tumor, nontumor lung or frozen PBMC. This clonotype was seen repeatedly, ten times or more. The TCR was taken from a male donor with early-stage non-small cell lung cancer. This chain links TRBV12-3 or TRBV12-4 with TRBJ1-5; D ambiguous. The source material was PBMCs, sampled at surgery. The CDR3 sequence is CASSLSASSNQPQHF. CDR3 DNA: TGTGCCAGCAGTTTATCTGCGTCTAGCAATCAGCCCCAGCATTTT.